The clone carrying this T cell receptor (beta chain) was counted between two and nine times. Germline V gene sequence: CDR1 MNHEY, CDR2 SVGEGT. There are 12 residues in the CDR3. The V end was cut by 3 bases, the J end by 3 bases, with 5 bases between. The source of the sample is a study of T cells in Graves' hyperthyroidism and ophthalmopathy. The authors took PBMCs from 10 ml fresh peripheral blood. Researchers took RNA transcripts and amplified the TCR beta CDR3 regions from them. First-round RT-PCR of the TCR CDR3 relied on the HTBI primer set. TCRdb ran MiXCR on the multiplex PCR reads and lists one entry per CDR3 protein. The sample carries 500,000 or so distinct CDR3 sequences, around 16% recorded once.

What was sequenced was blood. The rearrangement joins TRBV6-2 or TRBV6-3 to TRBJ1-1; D remains ambiguous. The TCR originated in a woman aged 25 to 39 with Graves' ophthalmopathy. The CDR3 sequence: CASSYDDTEAFF. For the CDR3, the DNA is TGTGCCAGCAGTTATGATGACACTGAAGCTTTCTTT.